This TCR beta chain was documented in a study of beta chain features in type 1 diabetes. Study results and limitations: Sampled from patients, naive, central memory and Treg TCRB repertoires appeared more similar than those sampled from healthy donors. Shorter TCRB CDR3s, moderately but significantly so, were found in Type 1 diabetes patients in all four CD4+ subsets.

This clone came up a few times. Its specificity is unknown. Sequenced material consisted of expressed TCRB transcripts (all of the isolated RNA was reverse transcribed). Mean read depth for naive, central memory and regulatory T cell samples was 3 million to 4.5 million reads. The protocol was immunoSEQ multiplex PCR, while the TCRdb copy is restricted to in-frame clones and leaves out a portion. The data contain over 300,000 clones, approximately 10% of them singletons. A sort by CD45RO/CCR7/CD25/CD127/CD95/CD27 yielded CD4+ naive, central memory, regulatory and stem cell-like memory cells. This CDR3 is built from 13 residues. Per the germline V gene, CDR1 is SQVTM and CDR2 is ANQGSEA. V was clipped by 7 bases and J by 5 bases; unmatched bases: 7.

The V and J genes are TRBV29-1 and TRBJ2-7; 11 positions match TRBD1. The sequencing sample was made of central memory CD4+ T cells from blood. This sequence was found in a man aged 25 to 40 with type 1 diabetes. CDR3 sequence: CSAKGQGDDEQYF. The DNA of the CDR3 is TGCAGCGCAAAGGGACAGGGGGACGACGAGCAGTACTTC.